A single sample gave rise to the 30 T cell receptor beta chains below, sequenced in a study of blood T cell repertoires in COVID-19. Here immunoSEQ multiplex PCR was the method, and the copy in TCRdb shows in-frame clones only, minus some. The sample lists about 260,000 clones; 80% to 90% were seen once. The material sequenced was peripheral blood. These receptors were obtained from a woman in her 70s with COVID-19, enrolled during active disease.

The V gene is TRBV28, the J gene TRBJ1-1, with TRBD1 as a possible D gene (6 bases). Trimming shortened V by 2 bases and J by 5 bases, and 12 bases separated the two germline ends. Germline CDR1 and CDR2: MDHEN and SYDVKM. This CDR3 comprises 14 residues. CDR3 amino acids: CASSLMGGRTEAFF. CDR3 sequence (DNA): TGTGCCAGCAGTTTAATGGGGGGGCGGACTGAAGCTTTCTTT. The whole variable domain, remainder taken from reference TRBV28 and TRBJ1-1, is DVKVTQSSRYLVKRTGEKVFLECVQDMDHENMFWYRQDPGLGLRLIYFSYDVKMKEKGDIPEGYSVSREKKERFSLILESASTNQTSMYLCASSLMGGRTEAFFGQGTRLTVV.

The gene calls are TRBV7-3 and TRBJ1-5, with a possible D match to TRBD1 (5 bases). The CDR3 spans 16 residues. The germline V gene encodes CDR1 SGHTA and CDR2 FQGTGA. Trimming took off 0 bases at V and 3 bases at J, with 12 bases between the two ends. CDR3 region: CASSLTYRLANQPQHF. Written as DNA, the CDR3 is TGTGCCAGCAGCTTAACGTACAGGCTTGCCAATCAGCCCCAGCATTTT.

The chain employs TRBV21-1 and TRBJ1-3; the D call TRBD1 from the table was never checked on the DNA. TRBV21-1 is listed as a pseudogene. The length of the CDR3 is 19 residues. In nucleotides, the CDR3 is TGTGCCAGCAGCTGGCACGCCCCGGGACAGCCCTTCTCTGGAAACACCATATATTTT. It encodes CASSWHAPGQPFSGNTIYF.

The chain combines TRBV28 with TRBJ1-1; 8 bases match TRBD1. This CDR3 contains 14 residues. The V gene's germline CDR1 is MDHEN and CDR2 SYDVKM. Unmatched junction bases numbered 7, after V lost 7 bases and J lost 3 bases. The CDR3 protein is CASISGGEDTEAFF. CDR3 sequence (DNA): TGTGCCAGCATTTCAGGGGGCGAAGACACTGAAGCTTTCTTT.

Only one count was recorded for this clone. The genes are TRBV30 and TRBJ1-1, with D tentatively TRBD1 (6 bases). V shed 2 bases and J shed 2 bases, with 9 bases lying between them. Germline CDR1 is GTSNPN and CDR2 is SVGIG (reference sequence). The CDR3 is 13 amino acids. CDR3 residues: CAWSRGGNTEAFF. CDR3 DNA: TGTGCCTGGAGTAGGGGGGGAAACACTGAAGCTTTCTTT.

This chain links TRBV29-1 with TRBJ2-1, with a tentative D call TRBD1 (6 bases). The CDR3 is made up of 14 amino acids. The germline CDR1 and CDR2 sequences are SQVTM and ANQGSEA. V lost 5 bases, J lost 0 bases, and 11 bases lay in between. In DNA form, the CDR3 reads TGCAGCGTTTATGGACAGAGCTCCTACAATGAGCAGTTCTTC. Translation gives CSVYGQSSYNEQFF.

The chain uses TRBV19 and TRBJ1-1; TRBD1 might be the D (5 bases). V shed 3 bases and J shed 6 bases, with 14 bases lying between them. Germline-derived CDR1 and CDR2 are LNHDA and SQIVND (reference sequence). The CDR3 extends over 14 amino acids. This CDR3 is CASSIPGLSPEAFF. In nucleotides, the CDR3 is TGTGCCAGTAGTATCCCGGGACTTTCTCCTGAAGCTTTCTTT. Using reference TRBV19 and TRBJ1-1 for the parts outside the CDR3, the full variable domain is DGGITQSPKYLFRKEGQNVTLSCEQNLNHDAMYWYRQDPGQGLRLIYYSQIVNDFQKGDIAEGYSVSREKKESFPLTVTSAQKNPTAFYLCASSIPGLSPEAFFGQGTRLTVV.

The chain has TRBV4-1 and TRBJ1-3; the D gene is possibly TRBD1 (5 bases). V was shortened by 0 bases and J by 3 bases, with 12 bases between the two germline ends. Germline values: CDR1 MGHRA, CDR2 YSYEKL. This CDR3 spans 16 amino acids. DNA for the CDR3: TGCGCCAGCAGCCAAGATCTAGGGGTCTATGGAAACACCATATATTTT. Its protein is CASSQDLGVYGNTIYF.

The chain uses TRBV4-1 and TRBJ1-1, with TRBD1 matching 7 bases. V shed 4 bases, J shed 2 bases, and the junction held 7 bases outside the gene matches. The CDR3 totals 15 residues. The germline gives CDR1 MGHRA, CDR2 YSYEKL. CDR3 residues: CASSRGTALNTEAFF. The CDR3 DNA reads TGCGCCAGCAGCCGAGGGACAGCCTTAAACACTGAAGCTTTCTTT.

The chain has TRBV6-5 and TRBJ1-4, with D unclear. V lost 7 bases and J 8 bases, leaving 17 bases between the germline ends. Germline assignment: CDR1 MNHEY and CDR2 SVGAGI. The CDR3 is made up of 14 amino acids. DNA for the CDR3: TGTGCCAGCACCCGCAGAGGATTTGGCGAAAAACTGTTTTTT. Its translation is CASTRRGFGEKLFF.

V gene TRBV7-2 combines with J gene TRBJ1-2; D unclear. V lost 1 base and J 8 bases, leaving 8 bases between the germline ends. Germline V CDR1 and CDR2: SGHTA, FQGNSA. The CDR3 length is 12 residues. This CDR3 reads CASSLGATGYTF. DNA for the CDR3: TGTGCCAGCAGCTTAGGGGCCACAGGCTACACCTTC.

The DNA for the CDR3 is TGCAGTGCTAGTAGACAAGCCATGAACACTGAAGCTTTCTTT. This translates into CSASRQAMNTEAFF. This chain uses TRBV20-1 with TRBJ1-1; D remains ambiguous. The V gene's germline CDR1 is DFQATT and CDR2 SNEGSKA (reference sequence). This CDR3 comprises 14 residues. V was pared by 3 bases and J by 0 bases, with 11 bases between.

The rearrangement joins TRBV15 to TRBJ1-6; the D is unclear. V was trimmed by 0 bases and J by 6 bases, leaving 3 bases between them. CDR3 size: 13 residues. The germline V gene has CDR1 LNHNV and CDR2 YYDKDF (reference sequence). This CDR3 is CATSRDGNSPLHF. The CDR3 DNA is TGTGCCACCAGCAGAGACGGTAATTCACCCCTCCACTTT.

The chain employs TRBV5-1 and TRBJ1-1; tentative D call: TRBD1 (5 bases). CDR1 and CDR2 (germline): SGHRS, YFSETQ. Trimming left V 4 bases short and J 0 bases short, with 10 bases between. This CDR3 has 14 residues. CDR3 sequence: CASSRGRVNTEAFF. CDR3 bases: TGCGCCAGCAGCCGAGGCAGGGTGAACACTGAAGCTTTCTTT.

This chain connects TRBV23-1 to TRBJ1-5; perhaps TRBD1 as D (5 bases). TRBV23-1 is an ORF, and what it does is uncertain. V lost 4 bases, J lost 7 bases, and 20 bases lay in between. CDR3 length: 16 residues. The DNA for the CDR3 is TGCGCCAGCAGTCGAATAAGAGGGAGGAACAGGCAGCCCCAGCATTTT. Translation: CASSRIRGRNRQPQHF.

The chain combines TRBV27 with TRBJ2-1; 7 bases map to TRBD2. Germline values: CDR1 MNHEY, CDR2 SMNVEV (reference sequence). The CDR3 runs to 14 residues. V was pared by 3 bases and J by 8 bases, with 7 bases of the junction left unmatched. The CDR3 sequence is CASSFRGSRDEQFF. The DNA of the CDR3 is TGTGCCAGCAGTTTTCGCGGGAGTCGGGATGAGCAGTTCTTC.

V is TRBV4-2 and J is TRBJ2-7, with D tentatively TRBD2 (6 bases). Germline loops: CDR1 LGHNA, CDR2 YNFKEQ. V lost 1 base and J 2 bases, leaving 12 bases between the germline ends. This CDR3 has 15 amino acids. DNA of the CDR3: TGTGCCAGCAGCCAAGGGGGAGGACGTACCTACGAGCAGTACTTC. Encoded protein: CASSQGGGRTYEQYF.

This clone came up once. The chain links TRBV30 to TRBJ1-5; D gene unclear. Germline lookup yields CDR1 GTSNPN and CDR2 SVGIG (reference sequence). The CDR3 length is 13 residues. V shed 2 bases and J shed 7 bases, with 12 bases lying between them. This chain's CDR3 is CAWSKELRQPQHF. The CDR3 region has the DNA TGTGCCTGGAGTAAGGAGCTGAGGCAGCCCCAGCATTTT.

The CDR3 protein is CASSPRAIGNTIYF. CDR3 sequence (DNA): TGTGCCAGCTCACCGAGGGCTATTGGAAACACCATATATTTT. The V call is TRBV18, the J call TRBJ1-3; D is ambiguous. Germline CDR1 reads KGHSH; CDR2 reads LQKENI. CDR3 length equals 14 residues. V dropped 3 bases and J dropped 3 bases, with 9 bases sitting between them.

The chain joins TRBV9 to TRBJ1-3; 10 nucleotides align to TRBD1. With V trimmed by 3 bases and J by 2 bases, 5 bases remained unmatched. The CDR3 runs 16 residues. Germline CDR1 reads SGDLS; CDR2 reads YYNGEE. In DNA, the CDR3 is TGTGCCAGCAGCGGATTGGGACAGGGGACTGGAAACACCATATATTTT. It specifies CASSGLGQGTGNTIYF.

The chain is built from TRBV18 and TRBJ1-1; D possibly corresponds to TRBD1 (5 bases). The germline V gene encodes CDR1 KGHSH and CDR2 LQKENI. There are 16 residues in the CDR3. Trimming took 1 base from V and 2 from J, leaving 14 bases between them. The CDR3 protein is CASSPLIDSVNTEAFF. The DNA for the CDR3 is TGTGCCAGCTCACCACTTATTGACAGCGTCAACACTGAAGCTTTCTTT.

This clone was observed a handful of times. V gene TRBV3-1 (or the pseudogene TRBV3-2) combines with J gene TRBJ2-1; TRBD1 agrees at 8 bases. Germline trimming cut 6 bases from V and 7 bases from J; bases unmatched to any gene: 5. Germline V gene data show CDR1 as LGHDT and CDR2 as YNNKEL (reference sequence). The CDR3 length is 13 residues. Here the CDR3 DNA reads TGTGCCAGCAGTTGGAACAGGGGGAATGAGCAGTTCTTC. Its translation is CASSWNRGNEQFF.

V usage is TRBV13 and J usage is TRBJ2-2; 8 nucleotides align to TRBD1. Looked up from germline, CDR1 is PRHDT and CDR2 is FYEKMQ (reference sequence). CDR3 length: 17 amino acids. The trim removed 5 bases at V and 5 bases at J, leaving 13 bases unmatched. The CDR3, as DNA: TGTGCCAGCAGCCTATTTCCTGGTACAGGGGGTACCGGGGAGCTGTTTTTT. It translates to CASSLFPGTGGTGELFF. The whole variable domain, remainder taken from reference TRBV13 and TRBJ2-2, is AAGVIQSPRHLIKEKRETATLKCYPIPRHDTVYWYQQGPGQDPQFLISFYEKMQSDKGSIPDRFSAQQFSDYHSELNMSSLELGDSALYFCASSLFPGTGGTGELFFGEGSRLTVL.

The rearrangement uses TRBV28 and TRBJ1-1; 10 bases match TRBD1. The germline gives CDR1 MDHEN, CDR2 SYDVKM. With 3 bases clipped from V and 1 base from J, the junction kept 2 bases outside the gene matches. This CDR3 has 15 amino acids. CDR3 sequence (DNA): TGTGCCAGCAGTTTTTGGGACAGGGGGAACACTGAAGCTTTCTTT. Its protein is CASSFWDRGNTEAFF.

The rearrangement joins TRBV28 to TRBJ2-6; tentatively, D is TRBD2 (6 bases). Trimming removed 10 bases from V and 0 bases from J, with 16 bases in between. This CDR3 spans 16 amino acids. The germline V gene has CDR1 MDHEN and CDR2 SYDVKM. The CDR3 spells CATGGSVSSGANVLTF. CDR3 DNA: TGTGCCACCGGGGGTTCCGTTAGCTCTGGGGCCAACGTCCTGACTTTC.

The J gene is TRBJ2-5, the V gene TRBV7-3, with a weak D call TRBD1 (5 bases). Germline V CDR1 and CDR2: SGHTA, FQGTGA. The CDR3 sequence is 14 residues long. V gave up 1 base and J gave up 5 bases, with 11 bases separating them. The CDR3 reads CASSLKGFGETQYF. The CDR3 coding sequence is TGTGCCAGCAGCTTAAAGGGGTTTGGCGAGACCCAGTACTTC. The full variable domain, rest sourced from reference TRBV7-3 and TRBJ2-5, is GAGVSQTPSNKVTEKGKYVELRCDPISGHTALYWYRQSLGQGPEFLIYFQGTGAADDSGLPNDRFFAVRPEGSVSTLKIQRTERGDSAVYLCASSLKGFGETQYFGPGTRLLVL.

The rearrangement joins TRBV19 to TRBJ2-3; D may be TRBD1 (5 bases). This CDR3 has 14 amino acids. Germline V CDR1 and CDR2: LNHDA, SQIVND (reference sequence). V shed 4 bases and J shed 4 bases, with 12 bases lying between them. The CDR3 sequence is CASSTDIVADTQYF. The CDR3 bases are TGTGCCAGTAGTACGGACATAGTAGCAGATACGCAGTATTTT.

This chain links TRBV2 with TRBJ2-7, with D possibly matching TRBD2 (5 bases). The CDR3 loop spans 15 amino acids. Trimming left V 7 bases short and J 0 bases short, with 16 bases between. Germline CDR1 reads SNHLY; CDR2 reads FYNNEI. CDR3 nucleotides: TGTGCCAGCATCTCTGAGCGGTCAAGCTCCTACGAGCAGTACTTC. Encoded protein: CASISERSSSYEQYF.

The chain couples TRBV7-2 to TRBJ2-7; TRBD2 aligns across 10 bases. The CDR3 length is 16 residues. From germline, CDR1 is SGHTA and CDR2 FQGNSA. The V gene end was trimmed by 2 bases and the J gene end by 2 bases; junction bases not matched to a gene: 6. DNA for the CDR3: TGTGCCAGCAGCTTAACCGGGACTAGCGTAACCTACGAGCAGTACTTC. Translated: CASSLTGTSVTYEQYF.

The J gene is TRBJ1-1, the V gene TRBV10-2; D not certain. V lost 0 bases and J 4 bases, leaving 9 bases between the germline ends. Germline loops: CDR1 WSHSY, CDR2 SAAADI. There are 14 residues in the CDR3. The chain's CDR3 is CASSESGGITEAFF. The CDR3 DNA follows: TGCGCCAGCAGTGAGTCGGGAGGTATCACTGAAGCTTTCTTT.